This T cell receptor (beta chain) was captured by sequencing in a study of shared clonotypes between healthy human individuals. The CDR3 consists of 15 residues. Trimming shortened V by 1 base and J by 5 bases, and 12 bases separated the two germline ends. Germline V lookup: CDR1 SGHTA, CDR2 FQGNSA. Authors' data handling: Filtering differed because ImmunoSEQ produced junction-only sequences that carried no quality scores. Clones were sequenced by immunoSEQ multiplex PCR, and TCRdb holds only the in-frame ones, with some missing. That table is the source of V, J and clone size, and D and trimming were worked out from the DNA. The table has more than 1,200,000 clones, approximately 98.5% seen once. Notes on the study in general: In contrast to clonotypes shared by all four donors, non-shared clonotypes had lower generation probabilities.

As regards this clone: Its antigen is undetermined.

Material for sequencing was naive CD4+ T cells sorted from blood. Specified subset: CD45RA+ positively selected. The rearrangement joins TRBV7-2 to TRBJ2-1; no clear D. The receptor was derived from a man aged 25 to 40 in good health. In DNA form, the CDR3 reads TGTGCCAGCAGCTTAGAAGCGACGAAGAACAATGAGCAGTTCTTC. Translation gives CASSLEATKNNEQFF.